Listed here are 16 T cell receptor beta chains from one sample, sequenced in a study of T cell changes during pregnancy in multiple sclerosis. Repertoires were generated with immunoSEQ multiplex PCR, while TCRdb's copy carries only in-frame clones and drops some. This sample yields around 37,000 clones, of which about nine tenths are seen a single time; under 6.5% belongs to the top ten. The specimen was CD8+ T cells from peripheral blood mononuclear cells, collected in the second trimester of pregnancy. These TCRs come from a female donor with multiple sclerosis, enrolled in a pregnancy study.

This sequence joins TRBV29-1 and TRBJ2-7, with 8 bases matching TRBD2. J was trimmed by 7 bases and V by 5 bases; bases with no gene match: 13. This CDR3 is built from 14 residues. The germline V gene encodes CDR1 SQVTM and CDR2 ANQGSEA. DNA of the CDR3: TGCAGCGTTAAGGAGCGGGGGTCGTCGAGGGAGCAGTACTTC. It encodes CSVKERGSSREQYF.

The chain's CDR3 is CASSEIRQGIDEKLFF. CDR3 bases: TGTGCCAGCAGTGAAATCCGACAGGGAATAGATGAAAAACTGTTTTTT. The chain is built from TRBV2 and TRBJ1-4; 7 bases align to TRBD1. This CDR3 region has 16 residues. In germline, CDR1 is SNHLY, CDR2 FYNNEI. The V segment lost 2 bases and the J segment 6 bases; nucleotides outside the gene matches: 9.

This chain joins TRBV30 and TRBJ1-5, with D uncertain. V was cut by 3 bases and J by 3 bases, with 15 bases left in between. CDR1 and CDR2 (germline): GTSNPN, SVGIG (reference sequence). The CDR3 spans 15 residues. The CDR3 nucleotides are TGTGCCTGGAGCGCAAACGGACTGAACAATCAGCCCCAGCATTTT. Translation: CAWSANGLNNQPQHF.

This sequence joins TRBV7-9 and TRBJ2-1, with a weak D call TRBD2 (5 bases). The V and J ends lost 9 bases and 6 bases respectively, with 21 bases between them. Looked up from germline, CDR1 is SEHNR and CDR2 is FQNEAQ (reference sequence). This CDR3 has 15 residues. Written as DNA, the CDR3 is TGTGCCAGTTTACCCCCCGGGGTAGCAGGCAATGAGCAGTTCTTC. This encodes CASLPPGVAGNEQFF. Combining the CDR3 with reference TRBV7-9 and TRBJ2-1 gives the whole variable domain DTGVSQNPRHKITKRGQNVTFRCDPISEHNRLYWYRQTLGQGPEFLTYFQNEAQLEKSRLLSDRFSAERPKGSFSTLEIQRTEQGDSAMYLCASLPPGVAGNEQFFGPGTRLTVL.

The chain employs TRBV6-5 and TRBJ1-2; 8 bases map to TRBD1. The CDR3 extends over 14 amino acids. Germline loops: CDR1 MNHEY, CDR2 SVGAGI. V shed 5 bases and J 8 bases; nucleotides not matched to a gene: 10. CDR3 protein: CASSGEGQAGGYTF. The DNA of the CDR3 is TGTGCCAGCAGTGGGGAGGGACAGGCAGGGGGCTACACCTTC.

This chain connects TRBV6-7 to TRBJ2-3; 10 bases are shared with TRBD2. TRBV6-7 is noted as an ORF with a role that remains uncertain. The CDR3 is 14 amino acids. The junction had 2 bases not matched to a gene; V was cut back by 0 bases and J by 8 bases. The CDR3 nucleotides read TGTGCCAGCAGTTACTCGGAGCGGGAGGGTACGCAGTATTTT. It encodes CASSYSEREGTQYF.

Within the sample, this clone is medium-sized (0.01 to 0.1%). The sample holds other DNA sequences that translate to the same CDR3. V and J are TRBV27 and TRBJ1-1; the D gene is possibly TRBD1 (6 bases). CDR3 length: 15 residues. CDR1 and CDR2 (germline): MNHEY, SMNVEV (reference sequence). V was clipped by 2 bases and J by 2 bases, with 12 bases between them. CDR3: CASSLRSRGNTEAFF. The CDR3 region has the DNA TGTGCCAGCAGTTTAAGGAGCAGGGGTAACACTGAAGCTTTCTTT.

J is TRBJ1-1 and V is TRBV7-9; 9 bases are a match to TRBD1. The trim removed 5 bases at V and 0 bases at J, leaving 7 bases unmatched. In germline, CDR1 is SEHNR, CDR2 FQNEAQ (reference sequence). The CDR3 consists of 16 residues. The CDR3 nucleotides are TGTGCCAGCAGCCCGGGGGACAGGGAGCTGAACACTGAAGCTTTCTTT. Translating gives CASSPGDRELNTEAFF.

This chain connects TRBV6-4 to TRBJ2-2; 11 bases are a match to TRBD1. With V trimmed by 7 bases and J by 4 bases, 5 bases remained unmatched. The CDR3 is made up of 15 amino acids. CDR1 is MRHNA, CDR2 SNTAGT, per germline. The CDR3 coding sequence is TGTGCCAGCACCAAAGGGACAGGGGGCACCGGGGAGCTGTTTTTT. Its translation: CASTKGTGGTGELFF.

This chain links TRBV11-2 with TRBJ2-2; TRBD2 aligns across 10 bases. J was trimmed by 5 bases and V by 6 bases; bases with no gene match: 6. Looked up from germline, CDR1 is SGHAT and CDR2 is FQNNGV. This CDR3 comprises 15 residues. The CDR3 here is CASSEGLASTGELFF. The CDR3 coding sequence is TGTGCCAGCAGTGAGGGACTAGCGAGTACCGGGGAGCTGTTTTTT. Supplemented by reference TRBV11-2 and TRBJ2-2, the full variable domain reads EAGVAQSPRYKIIEKRQSVAFWCNPISGHATLYWYQQILGQGPKLLIQFQNNGVVDDSQLPKDRFSAERLKGVDSTLKIQPAKLEDSAVYLCASSEGLASTGELFFGEGSRLTVL.

The V and J genes are TRBV7-9 and TRBJ2-7; 8 bases map to TRBD1. The length of the CDR3 is 15 residues. Germline V gives CDR1 SEHNR, CDR2 FQNEAQ (reference sequence). With V trimmed by 5 bases and J by 5 bases, 11 bases remained unmatched. In DNA form, the CDR3 reads TGTGCCAGCAGCCAACCGGGACAGGCGTTGGACGAGCAGTACTTC. It translates to CASSQPGQALDEQYF.

This rearrangement joins TRBV27 to TRBJ2-4; 8 bases are shared with TRBD2. Germline V gene lookup returns CDR1 MNHEY and CDR2 SMNVEV (reference sequence). The CDR3 sequence is 16 residues long. V shed 0 bases and J 4 bases; nucleotides not matched to a gene: 5. This CDR3 is CASSLSISSGKNIQYF. The CDR3, as DNA: TGTGCCAGCAGTTTATCCATTTCTAGCGGGAAAAACATTCAGTACTTC.

The chain combines TRBV10-3 with TRBJ2-5; D is undetermined. Trimming took off 0 bases at V and 2 bases at J, with 13 bases between the two ends. This CDR3 contains 16 residues. Germline-derived CDR1 and CDR2 are ENHRY and SYGVKD. CDR3 protein: CAISESTGRGQETQYF. Here the CDR3 DNA reads TGTGCCATCAGTGAGTCGACTGGCCGCGGACAAGAGACCCAGTACTTC.

The rearrangement joins TRBV19 to TRBJ2-7; 8 nucleotides agree with TRBD1. This CDR3 region has 14 residues. V lost 3 bases, J lost 2 bases, and 3 bases stayed unmatched. In germline, CDR1 is LNHDA, CDR2 SQIVND (reference sequence). In DNA form, the CDR3 reads TGTGCCAGTAGTATGACAGGGGAAGCCTACGAGCAGTACTTC. It specifies CASSMTGEAYEQYF.

The chain has TRBV7-6 and TRBJ2-7; D is unclear. The CDR3 contains 15 residues. V lost 2 bases and J lost 0, with 11 bases in between. From germline, CDR1 is SGHVS and CDR2 FNYEAQ. CDR3 nucleotides: TGTGCCAGCAGCTTAAGCCCGGCGGACTCCTACGAGCAGTACTTC. Translating gives CASSLSPADSYEQYF.

Only one count was recorded for this clone. V gene TRBV7-3 combines with J gene TRBJ2-3; D remains unclear. The ends were cut back, 5 bases at V and 6 bases at J, with 12 bases in the middle. From germline, CDR1 is SGHTA and CDR2 FQGTGA. This CDR3 has 13 residues. The CDR3 protein is CASSEVPRDTQYF. The CDR3, as DNA: TGTGCCAGCAGCGAGGTCCCGAGGGATACGCAGTATTTT.